Listed here are 15 T cell receptor beta chains from one sample, sequenced in a study of T cells after posttransplantation cyclophosphamide. The data were produced by immunoSEQ multiplex PCR, yet TCRdb's version contains in-frame clones alone and is incomplete. Singletons are absent from the sample, which has about 1,900 clones. Treatment was busulfan-fludarabine conditioning, a marrow graft, and cyclophosphamide on days +3 and +4. Here the sequenced sample was PBMCs, taken 32 days after allogeneic stem cell transplant with posttransplant cyclophosphamide. The source of these receptors is a female patient between 35 and 55 years old who received an allogeneic stem cell transplant from a related donor, was CMV-positive, and had no GVHD. Part of the T cell pool may stem from the graft donor.

Many counts were recorded for this clone. J is TRBJ2-3 and V is TRBV11-2; D perhaps matches TRBD2 (5 bases). V lost 6 bases and J lost 1, with 11 bases in between. CDR3 size: 14 residues. Germline V CDR1 and CDR2: SGHAT, FQNNGV. The CDR3, as DNA: TGTGCCAGCAGGTATCACGGGGGCACAGATACGCAGTATTTT. It specifies CASRYHGGTDTQYF.

This clone appeared many times. The rearrangement joins TRBV7-2 to TRBJ1-1, with TRBD1 as a possible D gene (6 bases). Germline values: CDR1 SGHTA, CDR2 FQGNSA. The CDR3 is 13 amino acids. V dropped 5 bases and J dropped 4 bases, with 11 bases sitting between them. CDR3 sequence reads: CASSITGLTEAFF. The CDR3 DNA follows: TGTGCCAGCAGCATTACAGGGCTCACTGAAGCTTTCTTT.

This clone has ten or more counts. The V and J genes are TRBV9 and TRBJ2-3; 10 bases agree with TRBD2. CDR3 size: 15 residues. The V gene's germline CDR1 is SGDLS and CDR2 YYNGEE. The ends lost 3 bases at V and 2 bases at J; junction bases unmatched: 3. Written as DNA, the CDR3 is TGTGCCAGCAGCGAGCGGGGGGGAGACACAGATACGCAGTATTTT. Translation: CASSERGGDTDTQYF.

This clone ranks as medium-sized (0.01 to 0.1%). V and J are TRBV28 and TRBJ1-1; D is uncertain. The length of the CDR3 is 14 residues. V was trimmed by 4 bases and J by 5 bases, leaving 14 bases between them. Germline V gives CDR1 MDHEN, CDR2 SYDVKM. CDR3 protein: CASSSQDSWTEAFF. For the CDR3, the DNA is TGTGCCAGCAGTTCCCAGGACTCCTGGACTGAAGCTTTCTTT.

This clone is large by share. This chain uses TRBV7-9 with TRBJ1-4, with 10 bases lining up with TRBD1. Germline V CDR1 and CDR2: SEHNR, FQNEAQ (reference sequence). CDR3 length: 17 amino acids. V gave up 5 bases and J gave up 8 bases; unmatched junction bases: 14. CDR3 in amino acids: CASSQRQGADPFEKLFF. DNA of the CDR3: TGTGCCAGCAGCCAGCGACAGGGGGCGGACCCCTTCGAAAAACTGTTTTTT. Using reference TRBV7-9 and TRBJ1-4 for the parts outside the CDR3, the full variable domain is DTGVSQNPRHKITKRGQNVTFRCDPISEHNRLYWYRQTLGQGPEFLTYFQNEAQLEKSRLLSDRFSAERPKGSFSTLEIQRTEQGDSAMYLCASSQRQGADPFEKLFFGSGTQLSVL.

This clone is medium-sized in the sample. The V call is TRBV6-2 or TRBV6-3, the J call TRBJ2-7; tentatively, D is TRBD1 (6 bases). Germline V gene data show CDR1 as MNHEY and CDR2 as SVGEGT. Trimming took 0 bases from V and 5 from J, leaving 17 bases between them. The CDR3 runs 16 residues. The CDR3 is CASSYSTLRQGHEQYF. The CDR3, as DNA: TGTGCCAGCAGTTACTCGACTCTGAGGCAGGGGCACGAGCAGTACTTC.

Ten or more counts support this clone. The chain combines TRBV12-3 or TRBV12-4 with TRBJ2-1; D ambiguous. V lost 3 bases to trimming and J lost 6 bases, with 9 bases between them. The CDR3 sequence is 13 residues long. CDR3 nucleotides: TGTGCCAGCAGTTTTACAGAAAGCAATGAGCAGTTCTTC. It encodes CASSFTESNEQFF.

This clone was seen repeatedly, ten times or more. The V gene is TRBV25-1, the J gene TRBJ1-4; 7 bases align to TRBD1. CDR3 length equals 16 residues. Germline trimming cut 4 bases from V and 7 bases from J; bases unmatched to any gene: 12. Germline lookup yields CDR1 MGHDK and CDR2 SYGVNS. This CDR3 is CASSGSFRGQGEKLFF. In nucleotides, the CDR3 is TGTGCCAGCAGTGGGTCTTTTAGGGGGCAGGGTGAAAAACTGTTTTTT. The full variable domain, in which reference TRBV25-1 and TRBJ1-4 provide the parts outside the CDR3, is EADIYQTPRYLVIGTGKKITLECSQTMGHDKMYWYQQDPGMELHLIHYSYGVNSTEKGDLSSESTVSRIRTEHFPLTLESARPSHTSQYLCASSGSFRGQGEKLFFGSGTQLSVL.

This clone showed up many times. V usage is TRBV18 and J usage is TRBJ1-5; D possibly corresponds to TRBD1 (6 bases). Trimming shortened V by 5 bases and J by 8 bases, and 16 bases separated the two germline ends. This CDR3 has 14 amino acids. From germline, CDR1 is KGHSH and CDR2 LQKENI. CDR3 residues: CASSDRASGEPQHF. As DNA, the CDR3 is TGTGCCAGCTCAGACCGGGCCTCAGGGGAGCCCCAGCATTTT. The entire variable domain, with the rest obtained from reference TRBV18 and TRBJ1-5, is as follows: NAGVMQNPRHLVRRRGQEARLRCSPMKGHSHVYWYRQLPEEGLKFMVYLQKENIIDESGMPKERFSAEFPKEGPSILRIQQVVRGDSAAYFCASSDRASGEPQHFGDGTRLSIL.

This clone was recorded many times. CDR3 in DNA: TGCGCCAGCAGCTTATTCAGGGAGGTTCAAGAGACCCAGTACTTC. It is translated as CASSLFREVQETQYF. V is TRBV5-1 and J is TRBJ2-5, with D possibly TRBD2 on 6 matching bases. CDR3 length: 15 amino acids. The V end lost 2 bases, the J end lost 2 bases, and 13 bases lay between the germline ends. Germline V gene lookup returns CDR1 SGHRS and CDR2 YFSETQ.

Relative to its sample, this clone is medium-sized. V gene TRBV2 combines with J gene TRBJ1-2; TRBD1 matches at 11 bases. V was pared by 4 bases and J by 3 bases, with 1 base of the junction left unmatched. The CDR3 is made up of 14 amino acids. In germline, CDR1 is SNHLY, CDR2 FYNNEI. The CDR3 sequence is CASSGDRGDYGYTF. The CDR3 DNA sequence: TGTGCCAGCAGTGGGGACAGGGGGGACTATGGCTACACCTTC.

This clone is classed as large. The chain is built from TRBV2 and TRBJ2-5; 8 positions agree with TRBD2. CDR3 length: 17 amino acids. Germline V gives CDR1 SNHLY, CDR2 FYNNEI. The ends lost 1 base at V and 5 bases at J; junction bases unmatched: 12. The CDR3 loop reads CASSEGGTSSLVETQYF. The CDR3, as DNA: TGTGCCAGCAGTGAAGGGGGGACTAGTTCCCTAGTGGAGACCCAGTACTTC.

The sample holds many counts of this clone. The chain combines TRBV6-5 with TRBJ2-5; possibly TRBD2 for D (5 bases). Looked up from germline, CDR1 is MNHEY and CDR2 is SVGAGI. V was shortened by 5 bases and J by 3 bases, with 13 bases between the two germline ends. The CDR3 totals 14 residues. The DNA for the CDR3 is TGTGCCAGCAGTACAACCCGACTAAAAGAGACCCAGTACTTC. As protein: CASSTTRLKETQYF.

This clone was recorded many times. J is TRBJ1-5 and V is TRBV7-8, with D tentatively TRBD1 (5 bases). The CDR3 extends over 16 amino acids. V gave up 5 bases and J gave up 2 bases, with 16 bases separating them. Germline lookup yields CDR1 SGHVS and CDR2 FQNEAQ. The CDR3, as DNA: TGTGCCAGCAGCCGCATCCAGGGAGTACGCAATCAGCCCCAGCATTTT. Residues: CASSRIQGVRNQPQHF. Using reference TRBV7-8 and TRBJ1-5 for the parts outside the CDR3, the full variable domain is GAGVSQSPRYKVAKRGQDVALRCDPISGHVSLFWYQQALGQGPEFLTYFQNEAQLDKSGLPSDRFFAERPEGSVSTLKIQRTQQEDSAVYLCASSRIQGVRNQPQHFGDGTRLSIL.

In its sample, this clone ranks as medium-sized. The chain has TRBV6-5 and TRBJ1-4, with D hard to call. V was trimmed by 6 bases and J by 8 bases, leaving 13 bases between them. The germline CDR1 and CDR2 sequences are MNHEY and SVGAGI. The CDR3 has 13 amino acids. Here the CDR3 reads CASSPFQWEKLFF. The CDR3 DNA sequence: TGTGCCAGCAGCCCCTTTCAGTGGGAAAAACTGTTTTTT.